These 20 T cell receptor beta chains share one sample of origin, sequenced in a study of blood T cell repertoires in COVID-19. Data came from immunoSEQ multiplex PCR; TCRdb stores just in-frame clones and leaves some out. The data show 99,000 or so clones, with about 91% seen just once and about 1.9% held by the top ten. Sequenced material: peripheral blood. All receptors come from a man aged 50 to 60 with COVID-19, enrolled during active disease.

In this sample, this clone turned up a few times. The chain recombines TRBV27 with TRBJ1-6; 10 nucleotides line up with TRBD1. The V segment lost 6 bases and the J segment 9 bases; nucleotides outside the gene matches: 5. This CDR3 is built from 14 residues. Germline CDR1 MNHEY, CDR2 SMNVEV (reference sequence). CDR3 coding DNA: TGTGCCAGCAGCCAGGACAGGGGGAGTTCACCCCTCCACTTT. This codes for CASSQDRGSSPLHF.

CDR3 in amino acids: CASRTIQGIVYGYTF. Here the CDR3 DNA reads TGTGCCAGCAGAACCATACAGGGGATCGTCTATGGCTACACCTTC. This chain uses TRBV28 with TRBJ1-2; TRBD1 matches 7 bases. This CDR3 comprises 15 residues. With V trimmed by 6 bases and J by 4 bases, 11 bases remained unmatched. Germline V gene lookup returns CDR1 MDHEN and CDR2 SYDVKM.

The gene calls are TRBV15 and TRBJ2-7, with TRBD1 as a possible D gene (5 bases). This CDR3 contains 16 residues. Trimming took off 3 bases at V and 6 bases at J, with 21 bases between the two ends. Germline values: CDR1 LNHNV, CDR2 YYDKDF (reference sequence). The CDR3 sequence is CATSSQQVFGSGEQYF. CDR3 nucleotides: TGTGCCACCAGCAGCCAACAGGTATTCGGCTCGGGCGAGCAGTACTTC. The full variable domain, rest sourced from reference TRBV15 and TRBJ2-7, is DAMVIQNPRYQVTQFGKPVTLSCSQTLNHNVMYWYQQKSSQAPKLLFHYYDKDFNNEADTPDNFQSRRPNTSFCFLDIRSPGLGDTAMYLCATSSQQVFGSGEQYFGPGTRLTVT.

In its sample, this clone was seen once. The chain recombines TRBV5-4 with TRBJ2-7; TRBD1 matches at 8 bases. The CDR3 is 13 amino acids. Trimming took 3 bases from V and 7 from J; bases not matched to a gene: 6. Germline V gene data show CDR1 as SGHNT and CDR2 as YYREEE (reference sequence). CDR3 amino acids: CASSSTGAYEQYF. Here the CDR3 DNA reads TGTGCCAGCAGCTCGACAGGGGCTTATGAGCAGTACTTC.

V gene TRBV6-6 combines with J gene TRBJ2-3; the D is unclear. The CDR3 contains 12 residues. The germline V gene has CDR1 MNHNY and CDR2 SVGAGI (reference sequence). V lost 1 base to trimming and J lost 4 bases, with 3 bases between them. The CDR3 loop is CASSYLADTQYF. The CDR3 DNA reads TGTGCCAGCAGTTACTTAGCAGATACGCAGTATTTT.

This clone was counted a single time. This chain links TRBV3-1 (or the pseudogene TRBV3-2) with TRBJ2-7, with TRBD2 matching 9 bases. The CDR3 has 14 amino acids. V gave up 6 bases and J gave up 0 bases; unmatched junction bases: 3. Germline values: CDR1 LGHDT, CDR2 YNNKEL (reference sequence). CDR3 loop: CASSRAGGSYEQYF. The CDR3 nucleotides read TGTGCCAGCAGTCGAGCGGGGGGCTCCTACGAGCAGTACTTC.

The chain joins TRBV6-5 to TRBJ1-5; 7 nucleotides line up with TRBD1. Unmatched junction bases numbered 5, after V lost 6 bases and J lost 6 bases. This CDR3 has 13 residues. Per germline, CDR1 MNHEY and CDR2 SVGAGI. CDR3: CASRTGLTQPQHF. The DNA of the CDR3 is TGTGCCAGCAGGACAGGGCTCACTCAGCCCCAGCATTTT.

The chain couples TRBV18 to TRBJ1-5, with TRBD1 as a possible D gene (6 bases). From germline, CDR1 is KGHSH and CDR2 LQKENI. With 6 bases removed from V and 1 base from J, the gap between germline ends came to 10 bases. The CDR3 contains 14 residues. CDR3 in DNA: TGTGCCAGCTCCCACAGGGAGAGCAATCAGCCCCAGCATTTT. Its protein product is CASSHRESNQPQHF. The variable domain in full, completed from reference TRBV18 and TRBJ1-5, reads NAGVMQNPRHLVRRRGQEARLRCSPMKGHSHVYWYRQLPEEGLKFMVYLQKENIIDESGMPKERFSAEFPKEGPSILRIQQVVRGDSAAYFCASSHRESNQPQHFGDGTRLSIL.

The chain couples TRBV7-3 to TRBJ1-1, with 8 bases aligning to TRBD1. Germline CDR1 reads SGHTA; CDR2 reads FQGTGA. The CDR3 is made up of 13 amino acids. Trimming took 5 bases from V and 7 from J; bases not matched to a gene: 6. The CDR3 region has the DNA TGTGCCAGCAGCACCGGGACAGGAGGTGAAGCTTTCTTT. Its translation is CASSTGTGGEAFF.

J is TRBJ1-4 and V is TRBV21-1; the table calls TRBD1, which could not be checked here. TRBV21-1 is described as a pseudogene. This CDR3 contains 17 residues. This chain's CDR3 is CASSKRPWGREEEKLFF. The CDR3 coding sequence is TGTGCCAGCAGCAAAAGGCCCTGGGGCCGTGAAGAAGAAAAACTGTTTTTT.

The chain couples TRBV6-5 to TRBJ2-2; maybe TRBD2 (6 bases). The germline V gene has CDR1 MNHEY and CDR2 SVGAGI. V was cut by 8 bases and J by 4 bases, with 8 bases left in between. CDR3 length: 12 amino acids. The CDR3 protein is CASGDSTGELFF. The CDR3 bases are TGTGCCAGCGGGGACTCCACCGGGGAGCTGTTTTTT.

This chain connects TRBV5-1 to TRBJ1-2, with 9 bases that match TRBD1. The germline CDR1 and CDR2 sequences are SGHRS and YFSETQ. J gave up 5 bases and V 0 bases, and 2 bases lay outside the gene matches. This CDR3 spans 14 amino acids. The CDR3: CASSLGDRDYGYTF. The CDR3 bases are TGCGCCAGCAGCTTGGGGGACAGGGATTATGGCTACACCTTC.

The chain links TRBV29-1 to TRBJ1-5, with 8 positions matching TRBD1. The germline gives CDR1 SQVTM, CDR2 ANQGSEA. Trimming at V came to 5 bases and at J to 3 bases, leaving 3 bases not matched to a gene. CDR3 length equals 13 residues. The CDR3, as DNA: TGCAGCGTTTGGCAGGGGGCCAATCAGCCCCAGCATTTT. This codes for CSVWQGANQPQHF. The full variable domain, in which reference TRBV29-1 and TRBJ1-5 provide the parts outside the CDR3, is SAVISQKPSRDICQRGTSLTIQCQVDSQVTMMFWYRQQPGQSLTLIATANQGSEATYESGFVIDKFPISRPNLTFSTLTVSNMSPEDSSIYLCSVWQGANQPQHFGDGTRLSIL.

This clone has a single count. V is TRBV30 and J is TRBJ2-5; 9 bases agree with TRBD2. The CDR3 length is 15 residues. Germline V gene lookup returns CDR1 GTSNPN and CDR2 SVGIG (reference sequence). V was clipped by 3 bases and J by 5 bases; unmatched bases: 10. The CDR3 loop reads CAWSRSGGLGETQYF. CDR3 DNA: TGTGCCTGGAGCCGTAGCGGGGGTTTGGGTGAGACCCAGTACTTC.

The V call is TRBV2, the J call TRBJ1-2, with D possibly matching TRBD1 (5 bases). The CDR3 consists of 14 residues. The V gene's germline CDR1 is SNHLY and CDR2 FYNNEI. V dropped 4 bases and J dropped 2 bases, with 11 bases sitting between them. In nucleotides, the CDR3 is TGTGCCAGCAGTGTACGACAGCTCAACTATGGCTACACCTTC. Its translation is CASSVRQLNYGYTF.

This chain links TRBV5-1 with TRBJ1-2; possibly TRBD1 for D (5 bases). The V gene lost 0 bases and the J gene lost 2 bases, with 11 bases spanning the gap. The CDR3 covers 15 residues. The germline CDR1 and CDR2 sequences are SGHRS and YFSETQ. CDR3 DNA: TGCGCCAGCAGCTTGGATGGACACGGAAACTATGGCTACACCTTC. Translation gives CASSLDGHGNYGYTF.

The CDR3, as DNA: TGTGCCAGCAGCTACAGGACAGCCACTGAAGCTTTCTTT. It encodes CASSYRTATEAFF. This chain uses TRBV12-3 or TRBV12-4 with TRBJ1-1, with TRBD1 as a possible D gene (6 bases). The CDR3 contains 13 residues. Trimming removed 6 bases from V and 4 bases from J, with 12 bases in between.

The J gene is TRBJ2-7, the V gene TRBV2; tentatively, D is TRBD2 (7 bases). Trimming pared 7 bases from V and 11 bases from J, leaving 24 bases between. Looked up from germline, CDR1 is SNHLY and CDR2 is FYNNEI. The length of the CDR3 is 14 residues. CDR3: CASTKGGGSKAKYF. The DNA for the CDR3 is TGTGCCAGCACCAAAGGGGGGGGCTCCAAAGCGAAGTACTTC. Full variable domain (rest looked up from reference TRBV2 and TRBJ2-7): EPEVTQTPSHQVTQMGQEVILRCVPISNHLYFYWYRQILGQKVEFLVSFYNNEISEKSEIFDDQFSVERPDGSNFTLKIRSTKLEDSAMYFCASTKGGGSKAKYFGPGTRLTVT.

This clone appeared a single time. The chain is built from TRBV7-3 and TRBJ1-1, with a possible D match to TRBD1 (5 bases). The CDR3 extends over 14 amino acids. Germline values: CDR1 SGHTA, CDR2 FQGTGA. Trimming took off 5 bases at V and 4 bases at J, with 14 bases between the two ends. The CDR3 nucleotides read TGTGCCAGCAGCCTTCGGGGGAGCGGCACTGAAGCTTTCTTT. Translating it yields CASSLRGSGTEAFF.

This clone showed up just a few times. This chain uses TRBV14 with TRBJ1-2; D possibly corresponds to TRBD1 (6 bases). V gave up 4 bases and J gave up 8 bases, with 14 bases separating them. The CDR3 is 13 amino acids. Germline CDR1 SGHDN, CDR2 FVKESK. The CDR3 coding sequence is TGTGCCAGCAGCCCGACAGGACCTACCGGCTACACCTTC. Translating gives CASSPTGPTGYTF.